These 13 T cell receptor beta chains share one sample of origin, sequenced in a study of EBV T-cell therapy then PD-1 blockade in nasopharyngeal carcinoma. These receptors lack a known antigen. Clones were read by immunoSEQ multiplex PCR, and TCRdb kept only the in-frame ones, dropping some. The sample lists about 17,000 clones, around 80% occurring once. As to treatment: AdE1-LMPpoly-expanded autologous EBV-specific T-cell therapy followed by anti-PD-1 nivolumab. The sample was CD8+ T cells from blood, taken at day 0 from a patient whose treatment included autologous EBV-specific T cells and nivolumab. Every receptor here comes from a middle-aged man with nasopharyngeal carcinoma.

This clone came up a few times. The V gene is TRBV6-2 or TRBV6-3, the J gene TRBJ2-1; no reliable D call. V lost 0 bases, J lost 0 bases, and 3 bases lay in between. The CDR3 length is 14 residues. CDR1 is MNHEY, CDR2 SVGEGT, per germline. CDR3 coding DNA: TGTGCCAGCAGTTACTCAGACTCCTACAATGAGCAGTTCTTC. As protein: CASSYSDSYNEQFF.

CDR3 sequence: CASSYYGSDQPQHF. The CDR3 DNA reads as TGTGCCAGCAGCTACTACGGTTCGGATCAGCCCCAGCATTTT. The V and J genes are TRBV7-8 and TRBJ1-5; D uncertain. Germline V gene data show CDR1 as SGHVS and CDR2 as FQNEAQ. This CDR3 contains 14 residues. Trimming stripped 4 bases from V and 5 bases from J, with 12 bases between.

The V and J genes are TRBV6-5 and TRBJ2-1; D remains ambiguous. V was trimmed by 6 bases and J by 1 base, leaving 7 bases between them. The CDR3 covers 13 residues. CDR1 is MNHEY and CDR2 is SVGAGI in the germline V gene. CDR3 sequence reads: CASSFGSYNEQFF. As DNA, the CDR3 is TGTGCCAGCAGCTTTGGATCCTACAATGAGCAGTTCTTC.

Here the CDR3 reads CASTSTRDRVNTEAFF. CDR3 DNA: TGTGCCAGCACCTCAACCCGGGACAGAGTGAACACTGAAGCTTTCTTT. This sequence joins TRBV28 and TRBJ1-1; TRBD1 matches at 7 bases. The junction had 11 bases not matched to a gene; V was cut back by 7 bases and J by 0 bases. This CDR3 is 16 amino acids long. From germline, CDR1 is MDHEN and CDR2 SYDVKM.

The rearrangement links TRBV10-3 to TRBJ2-7; 9 positions agree with TRBD1. The V and J ends lost 3 bases and 2 bases, in that order; junction bases with no gene match: 5. The germline V gene encodes CDR1 ENHRY and CDR2 SYGVKD. The CDR3 loop spans 15 amino acids. CDR3 nucleotide sequence: TGTGCCATCAGTGATAAACAGGGGGCGCCCTACGAGCAGTACTTC. Encoded protein: CAISDKQGAPYEQYF.

The rearrangement links TRBV27 to TRBJ2-1; 7 bases agree with TRBD1. The length of the CDR3 is 13 residues. Germline CDR1 reads MNHEY; CDR2 reads SMNVEV (reference sequence). With V trimmed by 8 bases and J by 5 bases, 6 bases remained unmatched. The CDR3 reads CASGSGQNNEQFF. CDR3 DNA: TGTGCCAGCGGGTCGGGACAGAACAATGAGCAGTTCTTC.

The rearrangement joins TRBV6-5 to TRBJ1-5, with 9 bases identical to TRBD1. Germline CDR1 reads MNHEY; CDR2 reads SVGAGI. The CDR3 totals 13 residues. The junction had 2 bases not matched to a gene; V was cut back by 6 bases and J by 5 bases. CDR3 nucleotide sequence: TGTGCCAGCAGCGGACAGGGGCATCAGCCCCAGCATTTT. Its protein product is CASSGQGHQPQHF.

The chain uses TRBV27 and TRBJ2-3, with D possibly being TRBD2 (6 bases). Germline values: CDR1 MNHEY, CDR2 SMNVEV (reference sequence). V lost 10 bases, J lost 2 bases, and 19 bases lay in between. The CDR3 has 15 residues. The CDR3 loop is CATISPGVYTDTQYF. CDR3 sequence (DNA): TGTGCCACCATAAGCCCGGGGGTGTACACAGATACGCAGTATTTT.

V is TRBV4-2 and J is TRBJ1-5; possible D gene TRBD1, 5 bases. V lost 0 bases and J lost 7, with 13 bases in between. This CDR3 has 15 amino acids. Germline V gives CDR1 LGHNA, CDR2 YNFKEQ. CDR3 loop: CASSQDSSGGQPQHF. The CDR3 nucleotides read TGTGCCAGCAGCCAAGATAGTTCGGGGGGGCAGCCCCAGCATTTT.

The chain couples TRBV6-2 or TRBV6-3 to TRBJ2-3; the match to TRBD1 covers 11 bases. With V trimmed by 4 bases and J by 2 bases, 14 bases remained unmatched. Germline V gives CDR1 MNHEY, CDR2 SVGEGT. This CDR3 region has 19 residues. The CDR3 bases are TGTGCCAGCAGTTCCCACCACCTCCCGGACAGGGGGCCCACAGATACGCAGTATTTT. This sequence encodes CASSSHHLPDRGPTDTQYF.

This clone was recorded once. V is TRBV27 and J is TRBJ2-7; 13 nucleotides agree with TRBD2. Per germline, CDR1 MNHEY and CDR2 SMNVEV (reference sequence). This CDR3 is built from 15 residues. After removal of 4 bases from V and 5 bases from J, the junction contained 5 bases not matched to a gene. The CDR3 DNA reads TGTGCCAGCAGTTCCCGACTAGCGGGGGGCAACGAGCAGTACTTC. It translates to CASSSRLAGGNEQYF.

The chain couples TRBV5-6 to TRBJ2-6; tentatively, D is TRBD1 (6 bases). The CDR3 contains 16 residues. Between the trimmed V and J ends, which lost 4 bases and 0 bases, there was a span of 11 bases. Germline V gene sequence: CDR1 SGHDT, CDR2 YYEEEE. CDR3 in amino acids: CASSNDRISGANVLTF. CDR3 nucleotide sequence: TGTGCCAGCAGCAACGACAGGATCTCTGGGGCCAACGTCCTGACTTTC.

This chain links TRBV4-1 with TRBJ2-2, with a possible D match to TRBD1 (5 bases). V lost 1 base and J 7 bases, leaving 10 bases between the germline ends. The CDR3 totals 14 residues. Germline values: CDR1 MGHRA, CDR2 YSYEKL. The CDR3 region has the DNA TGCGCCAGCAGCCAAGGGGGCATGGTCGGGGAGCTGTTTTTT. It encodes CASSQGGMVGELFF.